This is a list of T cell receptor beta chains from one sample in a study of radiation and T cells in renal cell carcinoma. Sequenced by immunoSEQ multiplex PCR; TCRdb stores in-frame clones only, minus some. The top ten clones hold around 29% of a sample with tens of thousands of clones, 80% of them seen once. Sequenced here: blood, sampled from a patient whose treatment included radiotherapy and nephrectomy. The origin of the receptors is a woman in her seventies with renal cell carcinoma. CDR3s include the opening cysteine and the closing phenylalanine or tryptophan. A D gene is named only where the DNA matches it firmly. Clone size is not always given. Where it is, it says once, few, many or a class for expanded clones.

CASSLSGGTGVGSVQETQYF TGTGCCAGCAGCCTTAGCGGCGGGACAGGGGTTGGCTCAGTCCAGGAGACCCAGTACTTC NA TRBJ2-5 TRBD1 TRBV9
CASSYLQGSLETQYF TGCGCCAGCAGCTACCTACAGGGGAGCCTCGAGACCCAGTACTTC NA TRBJ2-5 TRBD1 TRBV5-1
CASKLQETQYF TGTGCCAGCAAACTTCAAGAAACCCAGTACTTC NA TRBJ2-5 NA TRBV6-6
CSATHRGGEQYF TGCAGTGCCACCCATAGGGGGGGCGAGCAGTACTTC NA TRBJ2-7 NA TRBV29-1
CASFKGDNQPQHF TGCGCCAGCTTTAAGGGAGACAATCAGCCCCAGCATTTT once TRBJ1-5 NA TRBV10-1
CASREVRLSGNTIYF TGTGCCAGCAGGGAGGTACGGCTCTCTGGAAACACCATATATTTT NA TRBJ1-3 NA TRBV6-6
CASSYTSLLEGNEQFF TGTGCCAGCAGCTACACCTCCTTACTAGAAGGCAATGAGCAGTTCTTC NA TRBJ2-1 NA TRBV4-2
CASSKDMILSGQGGTEAFF TGTGCCAGCAGCAAAGATATGATCTTGTCCGGACAGGGAGGAACTGAAGCTTTCTTT NA TRBJ1-1 NA TRBV21-1
CASRDDIWGAHTEAFF TGTGCCAGCAGGGATGACATCTGGGGGGCCCACACTGAAGCTTTCTTT NA TRBJ1-1 NA TRBV7-8
CASSFWAYLNTGELFF TGTGCCAGCAGTTTTTGGGCGTACTTGAACACCGGGGAGCTGTTTTTT NA TRBJ2-2 NA TRBV27
CASSRSSQDEKLFF TGTGCCAGCAGCCGCAGCTCCCAAGATGAAAAACTGTTTTTT NA TRBJ1-4 NA TRBV2
CASSLGGLDYGYTF TGTGCCAGCAGCTTGGGGGGGCTTGACTATGGCTACACCTTC NA TRBJ1-2 NA TRBV5-4
CASSQEAGGSSYNEQFF TGTGCCAGCAGCCAAGAAGCGGGTGGGAGCTCCTACAATGAGCAGTTCTTC NA TRBJ2-1 NA TRBV4-2
CASSTGQGEQTQYF TGTGCCAGCAGCACCGGACAGGGGGAGCAGACCCAGTACTTC NA TRBJ2-5 TRBD1 TRBV7-9
CASGSQPRQGASPEYF TGTGCTAGTGGCTCCCAACCTCGACAGGGGGCCAGCCCGGAATACTTC once TRBJ2-4 TRBD1 TRBV12-5
CASSLLRTPGETQYF TGTGCCAGCAGCCTATTACGGACCCCCGGCGAGACCCAGTACTTC NA TRBJ2-5 NA TRBV6-5
CASRRGLTGELFF TGTGCCAGCAGGAGGGGGCTCACCGGGGAGCTGTTTTTT NA TRBJ2-2 TRBD1 TRBV2
CAIRGGLAGSYEQYF TGTGCCATCAGGGGGGGACTAGCGGGATCCTACGAGCAGTACTTC once TRBJ2-7 TRBD2 TRBV10-3
CASSQVGAEAFF TGTGCCAGCAGTCAGGTCGGCGCTGAAGCTTTCTTT NA TRBJ1-1 NA TRBV6-5
CASTGGGPNTEAFF TGTGCCAGCACCGGTGGGGGCCCGAACACTGAAGCTTTCTTT NA TRBJ1-1 NA TRBV6-1
CASSLGEQGITGELFF TGTGCCAGCAGCTTAGGAGAACAGGGGATCACCGGGGAGCTGTTTTTT NA TRBJ2-2 TRBD1 TRBV7-9
CASSTSGSDTQYF TGTGCCAGCAGTACCAGCGGGAGCGATACGCAGTATTTT NA TRBJ2-3 TRBD2 TRBV6-6
CASSQDLLTGELFF TGCGCCAGCAGCCAAGATCTATTGACCGGGGAGCTGTTTTTT NA TRBJ2-2 NA TRBV4-3
CASSFSLTGSNQPQHF TGTGCCAGCAGTTTCTCTCTCACGGGTAGCAATCAGCCCCAGCATTTT few TRBJ1-5 NA TRBV6-4
CASRGGSRANYGYTF TGCGCCTCTCGGGGGGGGTCGCGAGCTAACTATGGCTACACCTTC NA TRBJ1-2 NA TRBV10-1
CASSVQRTSGRNTQYF TGTGCCAGCAGCGTTCAACGGACTAGCGGGAGAAATACGCAGTATTTT NA TRBJ2-3 TRBD2 TRBV7-2
CASSQVLGIYEQYF TGCGCCAGCAGCCAAGTCCTCGGGATCTACGAGCAGTACTTC NA TRBJ2-7 NA TRBV4-3
CASSLTGFSGSTTKQFF TGTGCCAGCAGTCTTACTGGATTTTCTGGTTCTACAACGAAGCAGTTCTTC NA TRBJ2-1 NA TRBV2
CASSIQGRRDGYTF TGTGCCAGCAGCATACAAGGAAGGCGAGACGGCTACACCTTC NA TRBJ1-2 NA TRBV5-6
CAIRFRLGNEQFF TGTGCCATCAGATTCAGACTAGGGAATGAGCAGTTCTTC NA TRBJ2-1 NA TRBV10-3
CASSTRGQGTDTQYF TGTGCCAGCAGTACCCGGGGACAGGGAACAGATACGCAGTATTTT NA TRBJ2-3 TRBD1 TRBV6-6
CASSLAGNGYTF TGTGCCAGCAGCTTGGCAGGGAATGGCTACACCTTC NA TRBJ1-2 NA TRBV5-6
CSVGGTADGGELFF TGCAGCGTTGGCGGGACAGCTGACGGAGGGGAGCTGTTTTTT NA TRBJ2-2 NA TRBV29-1
CASSLIVQSYEQYF TGTGCCAGCAGCTTAATTGTACAGAGCTACGAGCAGTACTTC once TRBJ2-7 NA TRBV7-9
CASSQDNGSGRQYF TGCGCCAGCAGCCAAGACAACGGGAGTGGACGGCAGTACTTC NA TRBJ2-7 NA TRBV4-3
CASTRDRNSPLHF TGTGCCAGCACCCGGGACAGGAATTCACCCCTCCACTTT NA TRBJ1-6 TRBD1 TRBV7-9
CASSLGDRGNEQFF TGCGCCAGCAGCTTAGGAGACAGGGGAAATGAGCAGTTCTTC NA TRBJ2-1 TRBD1 TRBV5-1
CASSPGISNYGYTF TGCGCCAGCAGCCCCGGGATTTCTAACTATGGCTACACCTTC few TRBJ1-2 NA TRBV4-1
CAITRTANYQETQYF TGTGCCATCACTCGGACAGCTAACTACCAAGAGACCCAGTACTTC NA TRBJ2-5 NA TRBV10-3
CASSPRTSGRASMHNEQFF TGTGCCAGTAGTCCAAGGACTAGCGGGAGGGCCAGTATGCACAATGAGCAGTTCTTC NA TRBJ2-1 TRBD2 TRBV19
CASNWGQGDYGYTF TGTGCCAGCAACTGGGGACAGGGTGACTATGGCTACACCTTC few TRBJ1-2 TRBD1 TRBV5-5
CSASLRETQYF TGCAGTGCTAGCCTACGGGAGACCCAGTACTTC NA TRBJ2-5 NA TRBV20-1
CASSSGTSHNNEQFF TGCGCCAGCAGCTCGGGGACTAGTCACAACAATGAGCAGTTCTTC NA TRBJ2-1 TRBD2 TRBV5-1
CASSPFSGRGNTIYF TGTGCCAGCAGCCCCTTTTCAGGGCGCGGAAACACCATATATTTT NA TRBJ1-3 NA TRBV6-6
CASTERGGSSTDTQYF TGTGCCAGTACCGAGCGGGGGGGGTCTAGCACAGATACGCAGTATTTT NA TRBJ2-3 TRBD2 TRBV19
CASSQAGGRANTGELFF TGCGCCAGCAGCCAAGCGGGGGGCAGGGCCAACACCGGGGAGCTGTTTTTT few TRBJ2-2 NA TRBV4-1
CASSYTGLVADTQYF TGTGCCAGCAGTTACACAGGACTAGTCGCAGATACGCAGTATTTT NA TRBJ2-3 TRBD2 TRBV6-5
CATSLPGLAGVEQYF TGTGCCACCAGCTTACCGGGACTAGCGGGAGTGGAGCAGTACTTC NA TRBJ2-7 TRBD2 TRBV15